The rows below give T cell receptor beta chains drawn from one sample of a study of blood T cell repertoires in COVID-19. This table comes from immunoSEQ multiplex PCR, and its TCRdb copy is limited to in-frame clones, with some not included. This repertoire shows around 450,000 clones, roughly 87% found once; its top ten account for approximately 0.7%. The sequencing sample was made of PBMCs or T cells enriched from blood (not recorded which). These receptors originate from a woman younger than 35 who had recovered from COVID-19. The CDR3 runs from the conserved cysteine through the conserved F or W. D genes are given only for firm matches. A clone size is listed for some rows: how often the clone was seen (once, few, many), or a class if it is expanded.

j_call: TRBJ1-4; cdr3_length: 17; d_call: .; clone_size: .; v_call: TRBV11-3; cdr3_aa: CASSLVVAALPEEKLFF; cdr3_nt: TGTGCCAGCAGCTTAGTAGTGGCGGCCCTCCCGGAGGAAAAACTGTTTTTT
j_call: TRBJ2-3; cdr3_length: 13; d_call: TRBD2; clone_size: once; v_call: TRBV30; cdr3_aa: CAWNERGPGTQYF; cdr3_nt: TGTGCCTGGAACGAGCGGGGTCCGGGTACGCAGTATTTT
j_call: TRBJ1-4; cdr3_length: 14; d_call: .; clone_size: .; v_call: TRBV19; cdr3_aa: CASTNRGGGEKLFF; cdr3_nt: TGTGCCAGTACTAATAGGGGAGGGGGTGAAAAACTGTTTTTT
j_call: TRBJ1-1; cdr3_length: 15; d_call: .; clone_size: .; v_call: TRBV10-3; cdr3_aa: CAISDRGQIRTEAFF; cdr3_nt: TGTGCCATCAGTGATAGGGGCCAGATAAGGACTGAAGCTTTCTTT
j_call: TRBJ1-5; cdr3_length: 14; d_call: TRBD1; clone_size: .; v_call: TRBV12-5; cdr3_aa: CASGQGTENQPQHF; cdr3_nt: TGTGCTAGTGGCCAAGGGACAGAGAATCAGCCCCAGCATTTT
j_call: TRBJ2-3; cdr3_length: 14; d_call: .; clone_size: .; v_call: TRBV5-1; cdr3_aa: CASSLAQGIGTQYF; cdr3_nt: TGCGCCAGCAGCTTGGCTCAGGGGATCGGTACGCAGTATTTT
j_call: TRBJ1-6; cdr3_length: 16; d_call: .; clone_size: .; v_call: TRBV13; cdr3_aa: CASSPRGGVGNSPLHF; cdr3_nt: TGTGCCAGCAGCCCTCGAGGGGGTGTCGGTAATTCACCCCTCCACTTT
j_call: TRBJ1-2; cdr3_length: 12; d_call: TRBD1; clone_size: .; v_call: TRBV6-6; cdr3_aa: CASSSDRVGYTF; cdr3_nt: TGTGCCAGCAGTTCTGACAGGGTAGGCTACACCTTC
j_call: TRBJ2-2; cdr3_length: 17; d_call: .; clone_size: .; v_call: TRBV5-1; cdr3_aa: CASSSTFAGLNTGELFF; cdr3_nt: TGCGCCAGCAGCTCGACGTTCGCGGGTCTCAACACCGGGGAGCTGTTTTTT
j_call: TRBJ2-5; cdr3_length: 13; d_call: .; clone_size: .; v_call: TRBV7-9; cdr3_aa: CASTPMSQETQYF; cdr3_nt: TGTGCCAGCACTCCTATGTCCCAAGAGACCCAGTACTTC
j_call: TRBJ1-4; cdr3_length: 17; d_call: TRBD1; clone_size: .; v_call: TRBV10-1; cdr3_aa: CASSRFDRGATNEKLFF; cdr3_nt: TGCGCCAGCAGCAGATTCGACAGGGGTGCCACTAATGAAAAACTGTTTTTT
j_call: TRBJ1-2; cdr3_length: 14; d_call: .; clone_size: .; v_call: TRBV28; cdr3_aa: CASSPGLTNYGYTF; cdr3_nt: TGTGCCAGCAGTCCCGGACTGACTAACTATGGCTACACCTTC
j_call: TRBJ2-1; cdr3_length: 16; d_call: TRBD2; clone_size: .; v_call: TRBV28; cdr3_aa: CASRPGLAGGGYEQFF; cdr3_nt: TGTGCCAGCAGACCGGGACTAGCGGGGGGCGGGTATGAGCAGTTCTTC
j_call: TRBJ2-7; cdr3_length: 14; d_call: .; clone_size: .; v_call: TRBV9; cdr3_aa: CASSVGSADYEQYF; cdr3_nt: TGTGCCAGCAGCGTAGGATCGGCGGACTACGAGCAGTACTTC
j_call: TRBJ1-1; cdr3_length: 14; d_call: .; clone_size: .; v_call: TRBV5-1; cdr3_aa: CASRSREANTEAFF; cdr3_nt: TGCGCCAGCAGGAGCCGGGAAGCGAACACTGAAGCTTTCTTT
j_call: TRBJ1-1; cdr3_length: 14; d_call: TRBD1; clone_size: .; v_call: TRBV5-1; cdr3_aa: CASSLQGTNTEAFF; cdr3_nt: TGCGCCAGCAGCCTACAGGGGACGAACACTGAAGCTTTCTTT
j_call: TRBJ1-5; cdr3_length: 17; d_call: .; clone_size: .; v_call: TRBV19; cdr3_aa: CASRSSRFGSGNQPQHF; cdr3_nt: TGTGCCAGTAGGTCCAGCCGATTCGGCAGCGGCAATCAGCCCCAGCATTTT
j_call: TRBJ1-3; cdr3_length: 16; d_call: .; clone_size: .; v_call: TRBV5-6; cdr3_aa: CASSLWGVSSGNTIYF; cdr3_nt: TGTGCCAGCAGCCTCTGGGGCGTCAGCTCTGGAAACACCATATATTTT
j_call: TRBJ1-1; cdr3_length: 16; d_call: TRBD1; clone_size: .; v_call: TRBV7-9; cdr3_aa: CASSLSWDRGNTEAFF; cdr3_nt: TGTGCCAGCAGCCTATCTTGGGACAGGGGGAACACTGAAGCTTTCTTT
j_call: TRBJ2-1; cdr3_length: 13; d_call: .; clone_size: .; v_call: TRBV6-1; cdr3_aa: CASSEAVGNEQFF; cdr3_nt: TGTGCCAGCAGTGAAGCGGTCGGGAATGAGCAGTTCTTC
j_call: TRBJ2-5; cdr3_length: 14; d_call: .; clone_size: .; v_call: TRBV7-2; cdr3_aa: CASSSRTGQETQYF; cdr3_nt: TGTGCCAGCAGCTCGAGGACTGGTCAAGAGACCCAGTACTTC
j_call: TRBJ2-3; cdr3_length: 15; d_call: .; clone_size: .; v_call: TRBV9; cdr3_aa: CASSAGQLSTDTQYF; cdr3_nt: TGTGCCAGCAGCGCTGGACAGCTGAGCACAGATACGCAGTATTTT
j_call: TRBJ2-5; cdr3_length: 14; d_call: TRBD2; clone_size: once; v_call: TRBV7-2; cdr3_aa: CASSRVAGGETQYF; cdr3_nt: TGTGCCAGCAGCCGGGTAGCGGGGGGTGAGACCCAGTACTTC
j_call: TRBJ1-2; cdr3_length: 13; d_call: .; clone_size: .; v_call: TRBV30; cdr3_aa: CAWTLTVDGGYTF; cdr3_nt: TGTGCCTGGACCCTCACGGTTGATGGTGGCTACACCTTC
j_call: TRBJ2-1; cdr3_length: 13; d_call: .; clone_size: .; v_call: TRBV24-1; cdr3_aa: CATSDPPRREQFF; cdr3_nt: TGTGCCACCAGTGATCCCCCTAGGCGCGAGCAGTTCTTC
j_call: TRBJ1-1; cdr3_length: 15; d_call: TRBD1; clone_size: .; v_call: TRBV5-4; cdr3_aa: CASSLGGTANTEAFF; cdr3_nt: TGTGCCAGCAGCTTGGGCGGGACAGCGAACACTGAAGCTTTCTTT
j_call: TRBJ2-3; cdr3_length: 18; d_call: TRBD2; clone_size: .; v_call: TRBV10-3; cdr3_aa: CAISRLAGGLRPTDTQYF; cdr3_nt: TGTGCCATCAGCAGACTAGCGGGGGGGCTTAGACCTACAGATACGCAGTATTTT
j_call: TRBJ2-7; cdr3_length: 17; d_call: TRBD2; clone_size: .; v_call: TRBV7-2; cdr3_aa: CASSILTGGRISYEQYF; cdr3_nt: TGTGCCAGCAGCATCTTGACGGGGGGGCGAATTTCCTACGAGCAGTACTTC
j_call: TRBJ2-1; cdr3_length: 18; d_call: TRBD2; clone_size: .; v_call: TRBV11-2; cdr3_aa: CASSLVAPGLAGYNEQFF; cdr3_nt: TGTGCCAGCAGCTTAGTGGCTCCGGGACTAGCGGGGTACAATGAGCAGTTCTTC
j_call: TRBJ2-3; cdr3_length: 19; d_call: TRBD2; clone_size: .; v_call: TRBV7-8; cdr3_aa: CASKHVDDAGGDYTDTQYF; cdr3_nt: TGTGCCAGCAAGCACGTGGACGATGCGGGAGGGGATTACACAGATACGCAGTATTTT
j_call: TRBJ2-2; cdr3_length: 15; d_call: TRBD1; clone_size: .; v_call: TRBV6-5; cdr3_aa: CASSWTGPKNGELFF; cdr3_nt: TGTGCCAGCAGTTGGACAGGGCCTAAAAACGGGGAGCTGTTTTTT
j_call: TRBJ1-2; cdr3_length: 13; d_call: .; clone_size: .; v_call: TRBV30; cdr3_aa: CAWRVRFNYGYTF; cdr3_nt: TGTGCCTGGAGGGTCAGGTTTAACTATGGCTACACCTTC
j_call: TRBJ2-1; cdr3_length: 15; d_call: TRBD2; clone_size: .; v_call: TRBV19; cdr3_aa: CASSSPGGGINEQFF; cdr3_nt: TGTGCCAGTAGCTCCCCCGGGGGGGGAATCAATGAGCAGTTCTTC
j_call: TRBJ2-7; cdr3_length: 15; d_call: .; clone_size: .; v_call: TRBV5-1; cdr3_aa: CASSTLPLEGVEQYF; cdr3_nt: TGCGCCAGCAGCACTCTACCCCTAGAGGGGGTCGAGCAGTACTTC
j_call: TRBJ2-5; cdr3_length: 15; d_call: .; clone_size: .; v_call: TRBV4-1; cdr3_aa: CASSQGWGGLETQYF; cdr3_nt: TGCGCCAGCAGCCAAGGGTGGGGGGGCCTCGAGACCCAGTACTTC
j_call: TRBJ1-1; cdr3_length: 13; d_call: .; clone_size: once; v_call: TRBV12-3/TRBV12-4; cdr3_aa: CASSYRGGVEAFF; cdr3_nt: TGTGCCAGCAGTTATCGGGGGGGCGTTGAAGCTTTCTTT
j_call: TRBJ1-2; cdr3_length: 12; d_call: .; clone_size: .; v_call: TRBV7-9; cdr3_aa: CAGSRGGEGYTF; cdr3_nt: TGTGCAGGTAGCCGGGGAGGGGAAGGCTACACCTTC
j_call: TRBJ1-2; cdr3_length: 15; d_call: TRBD1; clone_size: .; v_call: TRBV6-4; cdr3_aa: CASSYATGTDTSYTF; cdr3_nt: TGTGCCAGCAGTTACGCCACCGGGACAGACACAAGCTACACCTTC
j_call: TRBJ1-2; cdr3_length: 16; d_call: .; clone_size: few; v_call: TRBV6-1; cdr3_aa: CASSVLHGGVGYGYTF; cdr3_nt: TGTGCCAGCAGTGTCCTACACGGGGGGGTGGGCTATGGCTACACCTTC
j_call: TRBJ1-1; cdr3_length: 16; d_call: .; clone_size: .; v_call: TRBV19; cdr3_aa: CASSINRDRRHTEAFF; cdr3_nt: TGTGCCAGTAGTATTAATCGGGATCGTAGACACACTGAAGCTTTCTTT